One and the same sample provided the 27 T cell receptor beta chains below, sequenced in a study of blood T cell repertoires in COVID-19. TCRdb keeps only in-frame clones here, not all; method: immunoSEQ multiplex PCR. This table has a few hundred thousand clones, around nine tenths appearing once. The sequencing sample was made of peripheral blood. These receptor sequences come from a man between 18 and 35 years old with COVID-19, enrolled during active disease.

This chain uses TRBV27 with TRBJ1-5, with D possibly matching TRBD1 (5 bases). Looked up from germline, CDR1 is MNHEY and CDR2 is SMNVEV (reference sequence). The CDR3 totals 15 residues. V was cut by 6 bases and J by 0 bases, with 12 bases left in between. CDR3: CASRRSGDSNQPQHF. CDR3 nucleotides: TGTGCCAGCAGACGGTCGGGGGATAGCAATCAGCCCCAGCATTTT.

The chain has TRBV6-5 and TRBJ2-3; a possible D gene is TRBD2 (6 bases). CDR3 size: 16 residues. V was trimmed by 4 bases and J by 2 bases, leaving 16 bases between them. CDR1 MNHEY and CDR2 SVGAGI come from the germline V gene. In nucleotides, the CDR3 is TGTGCCAGCAGTTCTACAGCGGGCGCTACCACAGATACGCAGTATTTT. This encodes CASSSTAGATTDTQYF.

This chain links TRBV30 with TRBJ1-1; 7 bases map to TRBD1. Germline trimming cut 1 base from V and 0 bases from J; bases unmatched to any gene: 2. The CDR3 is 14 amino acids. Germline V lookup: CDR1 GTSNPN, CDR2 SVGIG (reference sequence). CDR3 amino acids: CAWSGGQMNTEAFF. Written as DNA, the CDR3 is TGTGCCTGGAGTGGGGGACAGATGAACACTGAAGCTTTCTTT.

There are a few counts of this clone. CDR3 DNA: TGTGCCAGCAGCCAAGCTCAGGGGACCATCTATGGCTACACCTTC. It encodes CASSQAQGTIYGYTF. V is TRBV11-3 and J is TRBJ1-2; tentatively, D is TRBD1 (6 bases). Trimming took off 5 bases at V and 4 bases at J, with 17 bases between the two ends. The CDR3 loop spans 15 amino acids. Germline CDR1 and CDR2: SGHNT and YENEEA. The complete variable domain, with remaining parts taken from reference TRBV11-3 and TRBJ1-2, reads EAGVVQSPRYKIIEKKQPVAFWCNPISGHNTLYWYLQNLGQGPELLIRYENEEAVDDSQLPKDRFSAERLKGVDSTLKIQPAELGDSAVYLCASSQAQGTIYGYTFGSGTRLTVV.

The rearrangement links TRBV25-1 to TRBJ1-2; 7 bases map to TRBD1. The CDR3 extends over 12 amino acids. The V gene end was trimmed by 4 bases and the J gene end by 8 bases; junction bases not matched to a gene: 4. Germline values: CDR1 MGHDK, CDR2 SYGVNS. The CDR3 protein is CASSGGGRGYTF. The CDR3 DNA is TGTGCCAGCAGTGGAGGGGGCCGAGGCTACACCTTC.

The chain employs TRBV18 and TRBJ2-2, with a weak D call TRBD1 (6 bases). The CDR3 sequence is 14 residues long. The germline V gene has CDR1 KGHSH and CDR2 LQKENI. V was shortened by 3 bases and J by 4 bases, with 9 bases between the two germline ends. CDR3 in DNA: TGTGCCAGCTCACCGACAGGAGGCACCGGGGAGCTGTTTTTT. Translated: CASSPTGGTGELFF.

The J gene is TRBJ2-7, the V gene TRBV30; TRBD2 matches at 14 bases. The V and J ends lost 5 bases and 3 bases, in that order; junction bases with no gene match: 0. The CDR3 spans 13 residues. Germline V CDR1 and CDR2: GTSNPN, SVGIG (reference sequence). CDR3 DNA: TGTGCCTGGGGGACTAGCGGGAGCTACGAGCAGTACTTC. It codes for CAWGTSGSYEQYF.

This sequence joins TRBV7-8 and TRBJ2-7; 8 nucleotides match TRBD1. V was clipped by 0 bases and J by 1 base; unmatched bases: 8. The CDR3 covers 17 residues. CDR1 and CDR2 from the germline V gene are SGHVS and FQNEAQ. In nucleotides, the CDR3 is TGTGCCAGCAGCTTAGCGGTAGGGCAGGGGGCTTCCTACGAGCAGTACTTC. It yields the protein CASSLAVGQGASYEQYF. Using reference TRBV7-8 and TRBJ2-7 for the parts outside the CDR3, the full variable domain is GAGVSQSPRYKVAKRGQDVALRCDPISGHVSLFWYQQALGQGPEFLTYFQNEAQLDKSGLPSDRFFAERPEGSVSTLKIQRTQQEDSAVYLCASSLAVGQGASYEQYFGPGTRLTVT.

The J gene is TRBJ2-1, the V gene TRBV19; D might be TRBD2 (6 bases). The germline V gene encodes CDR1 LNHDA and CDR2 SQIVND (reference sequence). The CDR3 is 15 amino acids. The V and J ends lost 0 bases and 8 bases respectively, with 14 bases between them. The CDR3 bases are TGTGCCAGTAGTATAGACCACGGGACTCCCCATGAGCAGTTCTTC. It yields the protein CASSIDHGTPHEQFF.

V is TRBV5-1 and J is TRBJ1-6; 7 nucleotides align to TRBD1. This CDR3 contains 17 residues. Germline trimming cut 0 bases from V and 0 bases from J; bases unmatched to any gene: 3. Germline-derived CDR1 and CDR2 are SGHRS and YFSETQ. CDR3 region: CASSLGDRDSYNSPLHF. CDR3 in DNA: TGCGCCAGCAGCTTGGGCGACAGGGACTCCTATAATTCACCCCTCCACTTT.

The DNA of the CDR3 is TGCGCCAGCAGCCAGAACAGGGGGGCCTATGGCTACACCTTC. Its translation is CASSQNRGAYGYTF. The chain has TRBV4-1 and TRBJ1-2; TRBD1 aligns across 8 bases. CDR1 and CDR2 from the germline V gene are MGHRA and YSYEKL. This CDR3 has 14 residues. V lost 3 bases, J lost 4 bases, and 4 bases stayed unmatched.

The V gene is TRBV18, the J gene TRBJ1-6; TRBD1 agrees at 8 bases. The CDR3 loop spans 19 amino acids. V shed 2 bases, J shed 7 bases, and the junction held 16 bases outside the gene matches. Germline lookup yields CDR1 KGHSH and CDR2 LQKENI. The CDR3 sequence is CASSPEGPGTGLPNSPLHF. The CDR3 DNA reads TGTGCCAGCTCACCAGAGGGGCCGGGGACAGGTCTCCCAAATTCACCCCTCCACTTT.

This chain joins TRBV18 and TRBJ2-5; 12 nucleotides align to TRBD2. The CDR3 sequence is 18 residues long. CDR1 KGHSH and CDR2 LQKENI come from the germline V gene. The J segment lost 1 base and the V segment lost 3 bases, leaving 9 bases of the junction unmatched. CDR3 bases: TGTGCCAGCTCACCTCGACTAGCGGGGGCCGCTCTCCAAGAGACCCAGTACTTC. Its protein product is CASSPRLAGAALQETQYF.

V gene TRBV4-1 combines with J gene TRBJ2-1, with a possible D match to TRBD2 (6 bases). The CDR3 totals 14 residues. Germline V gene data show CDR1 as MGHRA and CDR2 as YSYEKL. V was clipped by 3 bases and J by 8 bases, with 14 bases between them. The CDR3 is CASSHPLQRDEQFF. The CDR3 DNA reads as TGCGCCAGCAGCCATCCCTTACAGCGGGATGAGCAGTTCTTC.

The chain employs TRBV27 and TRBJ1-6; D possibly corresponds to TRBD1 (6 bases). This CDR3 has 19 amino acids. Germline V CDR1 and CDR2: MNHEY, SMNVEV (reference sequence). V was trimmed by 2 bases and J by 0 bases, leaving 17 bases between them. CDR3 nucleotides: TGTGCCAGCAGTTTAGGGGGCCCTAGATCTAGCTCCTATAATTCACCCCTCCACTTT. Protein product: CASSLGGPRSSSYNSPLHF.

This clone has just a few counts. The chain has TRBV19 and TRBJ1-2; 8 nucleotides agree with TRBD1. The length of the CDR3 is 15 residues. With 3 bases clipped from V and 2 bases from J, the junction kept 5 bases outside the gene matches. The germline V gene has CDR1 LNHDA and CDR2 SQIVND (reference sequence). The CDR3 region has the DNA TGTGCCAGTAGTATTGACAGGGGAAGAAACTATGGCTACACCTTC. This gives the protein CASSIDRGRNYGYTF.

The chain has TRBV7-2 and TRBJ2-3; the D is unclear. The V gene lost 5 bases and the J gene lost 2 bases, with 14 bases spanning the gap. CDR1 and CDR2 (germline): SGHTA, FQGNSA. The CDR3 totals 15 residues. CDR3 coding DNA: TGTGCCAGCAGCCCTAGTGTTCCCCCCACAGATACGCAGTATTTT. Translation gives CASSPSVPPTDTQYF.

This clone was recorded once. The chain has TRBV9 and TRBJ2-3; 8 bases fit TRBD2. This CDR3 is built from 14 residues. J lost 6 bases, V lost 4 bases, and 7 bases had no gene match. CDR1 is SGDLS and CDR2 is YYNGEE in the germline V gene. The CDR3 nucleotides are TGTGCCAGCAGCCGCACGGGGGGGTCGGATACGCAGTATTTT. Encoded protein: CASSRTGGSDTQYF.

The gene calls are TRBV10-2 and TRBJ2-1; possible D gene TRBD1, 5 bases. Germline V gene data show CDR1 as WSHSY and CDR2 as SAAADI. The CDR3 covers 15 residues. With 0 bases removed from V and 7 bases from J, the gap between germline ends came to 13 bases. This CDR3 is CASSESSQGRNEQFF. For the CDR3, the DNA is TGCGCCAGCAGTGAGTCGAGCCAGGGTAGGAATGAGCAGTTCTTC.

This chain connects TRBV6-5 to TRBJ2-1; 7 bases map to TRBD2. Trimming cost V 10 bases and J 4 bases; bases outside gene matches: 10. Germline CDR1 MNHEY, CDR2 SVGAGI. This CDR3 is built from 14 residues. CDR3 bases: TGTGCCACCACCCCCGGGGGGACGTACAATGAGCAGTTCTTC. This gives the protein CATTPGGTYNEQFF.

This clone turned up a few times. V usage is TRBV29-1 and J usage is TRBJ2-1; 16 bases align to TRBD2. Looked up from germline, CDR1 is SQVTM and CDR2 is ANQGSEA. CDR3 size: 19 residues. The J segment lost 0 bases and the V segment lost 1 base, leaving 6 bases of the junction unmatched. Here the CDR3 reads CSVEVKGLAGGYSYNEQFF. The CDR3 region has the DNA TGCAGCGTTGAAGTTAAGGGACTAGCGGGGGGGTACTCCTACAATGAGCAGTTCTTC.

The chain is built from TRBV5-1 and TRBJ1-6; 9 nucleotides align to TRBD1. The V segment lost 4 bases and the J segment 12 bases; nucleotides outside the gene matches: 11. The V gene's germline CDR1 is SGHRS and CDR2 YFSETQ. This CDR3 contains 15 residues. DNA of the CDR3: TGCGCCAGCAGCCTTGGGACAGGGTCTAATGGACCCCTCCACTTT. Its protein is CASSLGTGSNGPLHF.

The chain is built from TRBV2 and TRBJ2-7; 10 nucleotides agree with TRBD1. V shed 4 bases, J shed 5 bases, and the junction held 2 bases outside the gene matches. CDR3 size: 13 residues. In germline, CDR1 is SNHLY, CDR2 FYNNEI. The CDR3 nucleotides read TGTGCCAGCAGTGTGGACAGGGGGGACGAGCAGTACTTC. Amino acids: CASSVDRGDEQYF.

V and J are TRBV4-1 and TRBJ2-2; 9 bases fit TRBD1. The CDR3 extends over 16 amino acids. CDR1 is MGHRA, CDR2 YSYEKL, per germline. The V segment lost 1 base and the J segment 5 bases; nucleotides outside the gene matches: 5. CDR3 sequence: CASSQVGTGWTGELFF. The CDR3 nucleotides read TGCGCCAGCAGCCAAGTTGGGACAGGGTGGACCGGGGAGCTGTTTTTT.

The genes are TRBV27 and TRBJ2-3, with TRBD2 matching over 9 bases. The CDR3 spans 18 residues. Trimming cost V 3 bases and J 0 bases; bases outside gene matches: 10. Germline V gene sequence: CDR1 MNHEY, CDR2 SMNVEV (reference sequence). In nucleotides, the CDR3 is TGTGCCAGCAGTTTGATAGCGGGGGCCCCCCGTAGCACAGATACGCAGTATTTT. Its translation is CASSLIAGAPRSTDTQYF.

In DNA form, the CDR3 reads TGTGCCAGTAGTTCCTACCGCCCGGGACAGTACTATGGCTACACCTTC. Translating it yields CASSSYRPGQYYGYTF. This chain uses TRBV19 with TRBJ1-2, with TRBD1 identical over 7 bases. The CDR3 length is 16 residues. The V and J ends lost 5 bases and 3 bases, in that order; junction bases with no gene match: 12. The germline V gene has CDR1 LNHDA and CDR2 SQIVND (reference sequence).

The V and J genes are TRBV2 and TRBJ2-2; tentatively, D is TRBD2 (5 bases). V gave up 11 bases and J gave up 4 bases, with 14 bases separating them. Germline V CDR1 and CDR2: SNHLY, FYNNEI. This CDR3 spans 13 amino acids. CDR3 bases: TGTGCCGGCTCTTTAGGGAGCACCGGGGAGCTGTTTTTT. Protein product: CAGSLGSTGELFF.